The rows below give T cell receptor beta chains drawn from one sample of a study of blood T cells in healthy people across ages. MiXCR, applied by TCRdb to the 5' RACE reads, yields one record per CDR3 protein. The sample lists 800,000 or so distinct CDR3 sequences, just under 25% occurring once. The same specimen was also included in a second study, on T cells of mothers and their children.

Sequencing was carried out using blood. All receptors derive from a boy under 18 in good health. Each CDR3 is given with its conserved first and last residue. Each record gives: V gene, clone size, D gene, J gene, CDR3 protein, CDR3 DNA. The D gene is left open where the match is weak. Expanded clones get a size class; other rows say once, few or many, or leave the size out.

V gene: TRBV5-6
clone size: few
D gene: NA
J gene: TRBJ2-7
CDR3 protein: CASSPRSAYEQYF
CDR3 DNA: TGTGCCAGCAGCCCTAGATCAGCCTACGAGCAGTACTTC

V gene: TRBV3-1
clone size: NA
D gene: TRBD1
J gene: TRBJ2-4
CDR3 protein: CARSQDSGGFSKSIQYF
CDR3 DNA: TGTGCCCGCAGCCAAGATTCAGGGGGCTTCTCCAAAAGCATTCAGTACTTC

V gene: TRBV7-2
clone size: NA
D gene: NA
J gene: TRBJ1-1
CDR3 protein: CASSPQQATTEAFF
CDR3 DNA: TGTGCCAGCAGCCCTCAGCAGGCCACCACTGAAGCTTTCTTT

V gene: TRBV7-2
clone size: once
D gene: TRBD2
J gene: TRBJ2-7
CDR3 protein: CASSPGSSGSYEQYF
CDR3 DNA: TGTGCCAGCAGCCCTGGAAGTAGCGGGAGCTACGAGCAGTACTTC

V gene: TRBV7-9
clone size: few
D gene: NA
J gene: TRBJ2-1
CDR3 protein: CASSLGYFPGNEQFF
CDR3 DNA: TGTGCCAGCAGCTTAGGCTATTTCCCGGGCAATGAGCAGTTCTTC

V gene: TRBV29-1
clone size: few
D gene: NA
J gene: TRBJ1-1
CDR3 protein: CSVDRVQTEAFF
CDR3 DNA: TGCAGCGTTGACAGGGTTCAAACTGAAGCTTTCTTT

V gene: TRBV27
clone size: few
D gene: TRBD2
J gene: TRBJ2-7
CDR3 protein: CASRLSGGNYEQYF
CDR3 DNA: TGTGCCAGCAGGCTTAGCGGGGGAAACTACGAGCAGTACTTC

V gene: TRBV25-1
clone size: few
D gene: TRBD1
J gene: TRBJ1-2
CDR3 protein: CASSETRTGIYGYTF
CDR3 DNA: TGTGCCAGCAGTGAAACCCGGACAGGGATCTATGGCTACACCTTC

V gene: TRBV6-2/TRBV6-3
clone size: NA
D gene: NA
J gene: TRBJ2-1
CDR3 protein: CASSYSGLHNEQFF
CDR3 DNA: TGTGCCAGCAGTTACTCGGGGCTGCACAATGAGCAGTTCTTC

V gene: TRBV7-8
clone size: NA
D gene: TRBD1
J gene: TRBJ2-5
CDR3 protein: CASSSSPDREAQYF
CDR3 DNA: TGTGCCAGCAGCTCTAGCCCGGACAGGGAGGCCCAGTACTTC

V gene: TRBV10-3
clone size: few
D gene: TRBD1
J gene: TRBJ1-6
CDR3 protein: CAISESGTGSNSPLHF
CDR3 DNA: TGTGCCATCAGTGAGTCCGGGACAGGGAGTAATTCACCCCTCCACTTT

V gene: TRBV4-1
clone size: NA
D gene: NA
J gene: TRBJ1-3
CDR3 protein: CASSQGPYSGNTIYF
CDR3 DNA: TGCGCCAGCAGCCAAGGACCGTACTCTGGAAACACCATATATTTT

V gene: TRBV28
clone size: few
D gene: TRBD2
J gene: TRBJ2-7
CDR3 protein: CASSFPGGRPNFYEQYF
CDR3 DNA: TGTGCCAGCAGTTTTCCGGGAGGTCGTCCTAACTTTTACGAGCAGTACTTC

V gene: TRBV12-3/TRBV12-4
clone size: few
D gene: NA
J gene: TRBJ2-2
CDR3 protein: CASRPAQGNTGELFF
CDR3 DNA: TGTGCCAGCAGGCCCGCACAGGGGAACACCGGGGAGCTGTTTTTT

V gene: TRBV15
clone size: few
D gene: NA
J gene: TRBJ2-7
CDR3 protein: CATSRDPSNEQYF
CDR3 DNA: TGTGCCACCAGCAGAGATCCCAGCAACGAGCAGTACTTC

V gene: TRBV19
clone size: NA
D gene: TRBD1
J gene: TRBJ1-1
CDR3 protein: CASSPRQGARIMNTEAFF
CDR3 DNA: TGTGCCAGTAGTCCGAGACAGGGGGCTCGTATCATGAACACTGAAGCTTTCTTT

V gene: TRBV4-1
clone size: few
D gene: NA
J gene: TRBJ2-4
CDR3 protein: CASSQDTLGIQYF
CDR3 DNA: TGCGCCAGCAGCCAAGATACTCTCGGCATTCAGTACTTC

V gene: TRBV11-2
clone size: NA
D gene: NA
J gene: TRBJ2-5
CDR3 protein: CASPSTSGSETQYF
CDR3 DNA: TGTGCCAGCCCCTCCACAAGCGGTTCGGAGACCCAGTACTTC

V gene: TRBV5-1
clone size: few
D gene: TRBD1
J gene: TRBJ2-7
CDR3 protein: CASSDKLQGAPSNEQYF
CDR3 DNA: TGCGCCAGCAGCGACAAGCTACAGGGGGCCCCCTCTAACGAGCAGTACTTC

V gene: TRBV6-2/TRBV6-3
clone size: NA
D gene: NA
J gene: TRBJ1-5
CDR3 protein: CASSYDFPPQHF
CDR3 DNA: TGTGCCAGCAGCTATGACTTCCCGCCCCAGCATTTT

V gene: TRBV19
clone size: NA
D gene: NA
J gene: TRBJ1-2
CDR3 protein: CASSIRSTPYGYTF
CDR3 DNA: TGTGCCAGTAGTATTCGGTCAACCCCGTACGGCTACACCTTC

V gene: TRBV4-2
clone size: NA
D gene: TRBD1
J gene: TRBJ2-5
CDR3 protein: CASSPKMAGTVKETQYF
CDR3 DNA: TGTGCCAGCAGCCCTAAGATGGCAGGGACAGTCAAAGAGACCCAGTACTTC

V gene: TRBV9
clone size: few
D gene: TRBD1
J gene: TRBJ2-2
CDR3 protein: CASSVPNRGRGTGELFF
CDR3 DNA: TGTGCCAGCAGCGTACCAAACAGGGGGCGTGGGACCGGGGAGCTGTTTTTT

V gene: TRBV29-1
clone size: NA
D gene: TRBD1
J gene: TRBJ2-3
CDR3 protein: CSARGQGSLDTQYF
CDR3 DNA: TGCAGCGCCCGGGGACAGGGGAGTCTAGATACGCAGTATTTT

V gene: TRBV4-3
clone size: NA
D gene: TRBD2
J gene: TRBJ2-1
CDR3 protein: CASSQGTSGSSCNEQFF
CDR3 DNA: TGCGCCAGCAGCCAGGGAACTAGCGGGAGCTCCTGCAATGAGCAGTTCTTC

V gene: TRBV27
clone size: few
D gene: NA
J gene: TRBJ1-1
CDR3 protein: CASSLSGAGTYTEAFF
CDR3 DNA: TGTGCCAGCAGTTTATCGGGGGCAGGGACCTACACTGAAGCTTTCTTT

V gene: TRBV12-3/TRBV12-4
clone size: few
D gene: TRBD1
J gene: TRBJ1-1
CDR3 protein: CASTLRTGRTEAFF
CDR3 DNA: TGTGCCAGCACCCTGCGGACAGGACGGACTGAAGCTTTCTTT

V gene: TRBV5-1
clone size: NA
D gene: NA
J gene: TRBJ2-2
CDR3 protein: CASSWTVGITGELFF
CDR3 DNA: TGCGCCAGCAGCTGGACAGTGGGGATCACCGGGGAGCTGTTTTTT

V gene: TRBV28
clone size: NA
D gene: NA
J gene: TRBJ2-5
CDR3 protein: CASSLTVANQETQYF
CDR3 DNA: TGTGCCAGCAGTTTAACCGTGGCCAACCAAGAGACCCAGTACTTC

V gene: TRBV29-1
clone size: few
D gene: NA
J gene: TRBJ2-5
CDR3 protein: CSVMPQETQYF
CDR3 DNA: TGCAGCGTTATGCCCCAAGAGACCCAGTACTTC

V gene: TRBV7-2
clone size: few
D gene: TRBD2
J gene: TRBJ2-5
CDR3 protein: CASSLEVGASGALIETQYF
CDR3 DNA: TGTGCCAGCAGCTTAGAAGTTGGGGCTAGCGGGGCCCTTATAGAGACCCAGTACTTC

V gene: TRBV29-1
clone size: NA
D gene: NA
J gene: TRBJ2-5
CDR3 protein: CSVEGGNQETQYF
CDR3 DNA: TGCAGCGTTGAAGGGGGCAACCAAGAGACCCAGTACTTC

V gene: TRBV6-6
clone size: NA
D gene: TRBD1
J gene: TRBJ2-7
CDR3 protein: CASSSDRVGYEQYF
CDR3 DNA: TGTGCCAGCAGTTCGGACAGGGTAGGGTACGAGCAGTACTTC

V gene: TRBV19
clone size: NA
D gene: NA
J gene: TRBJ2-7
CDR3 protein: CASSISNYEQYF
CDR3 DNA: TGTGCCAGTAGTATCTCCAATTACGAGCAGTACTTC

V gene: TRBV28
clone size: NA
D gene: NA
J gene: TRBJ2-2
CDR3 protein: CASSFRANTGELFF
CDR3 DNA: TGTGCCAGCAGTTTCCGGGCGAACACCGGGGAGCTGTTTTTT

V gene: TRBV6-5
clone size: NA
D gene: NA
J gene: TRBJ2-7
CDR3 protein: CASSYSGSTASYEQYF
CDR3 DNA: TGTGCCAGCAGTTACTCCGGATCGACAGCTTCCTACGAGCAGTACTTC

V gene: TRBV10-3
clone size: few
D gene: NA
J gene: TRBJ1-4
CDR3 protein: CATSDRITNEKLFF
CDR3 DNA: TGTGCCACCTCGGACAGAATAACTAATGAAAAACTGTTTTTT

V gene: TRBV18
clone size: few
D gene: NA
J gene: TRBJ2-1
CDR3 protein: CASSQQGYEQFF
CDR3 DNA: TGTGCCAGCTCCCAACAGGGATATGAGCAGTTCTTC

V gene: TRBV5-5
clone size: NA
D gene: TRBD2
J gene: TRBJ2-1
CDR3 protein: CASSIQPGLAYNEQFF
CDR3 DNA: TGTGCCAGCAGCATCCAGCCGGGACTAGCTTACAATGAGCAGTTCTTC

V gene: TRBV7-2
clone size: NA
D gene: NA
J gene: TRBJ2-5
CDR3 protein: CAGSLEGGKETQYF
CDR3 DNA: TGTGCCGGCAGCTTAGAGGGGGGGAAAGAGACCCAGTACTTC

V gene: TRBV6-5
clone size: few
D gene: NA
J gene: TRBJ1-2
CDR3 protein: CASRLDRNYGYTF
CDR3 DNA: TGTGCCAGCAGACTCGACAGAAACTATGGCTACACCTTC

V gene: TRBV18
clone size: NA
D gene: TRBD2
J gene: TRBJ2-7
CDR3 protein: CASSRQREANSEQYF
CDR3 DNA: TGTGCCAGCTCACGACAGCGGGAGGCGAACTCCGAGCAGTACTTC

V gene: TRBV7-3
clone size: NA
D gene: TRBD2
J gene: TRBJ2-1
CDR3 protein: CASSLVASGLYNEQFF
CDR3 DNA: TGTGCCAGCAGCCTTGTGGCTAGCGGACTTTACAATGAGCAGTTCTTC

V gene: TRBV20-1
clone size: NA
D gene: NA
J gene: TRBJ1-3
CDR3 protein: CSAREGSEGNTIYF
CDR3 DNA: TGCAGTGCTAGAGAGGGGTCGGAGGGAAACACCATATATTTT

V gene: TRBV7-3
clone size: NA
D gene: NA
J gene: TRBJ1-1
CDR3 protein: CASSLRQTNTEAFF
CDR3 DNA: TGTGCCAGCAGCTTAAGACAAACTAACACTGAAGCTTTCTTT

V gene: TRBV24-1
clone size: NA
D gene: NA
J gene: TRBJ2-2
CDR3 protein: CATSTRDWSTGELFF
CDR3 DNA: TGTGCCACCTCAACCCGGGACTGGTCCACCGGGGAGCTGTTTTTT

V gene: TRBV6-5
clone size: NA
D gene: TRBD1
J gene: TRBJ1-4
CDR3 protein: CASSRDRGVEKLFF
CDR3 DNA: TGTGCCAGCAGTCGGGACAGGGGCGTCGAAAAACTGTTTTTT

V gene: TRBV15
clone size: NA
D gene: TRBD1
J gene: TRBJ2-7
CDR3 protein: CATSRGGTGRSYEQYF
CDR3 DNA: TGTGCCACCAGCAGAGGGGGGACAGGGCGCTCCTACGAGCAGTACTTC

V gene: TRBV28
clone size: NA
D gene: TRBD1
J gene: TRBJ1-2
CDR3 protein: CASRSGTGYYYGYTF
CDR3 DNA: TGTGCCAGCAGATCCGGGACAGGGTACTACTATGGCTACACCTTC

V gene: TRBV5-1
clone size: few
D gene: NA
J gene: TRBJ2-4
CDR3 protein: CASSPRTLYGIQYF
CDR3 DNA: TGCGCCAGCAGCCCACGGACACTTTACGGCATTCAGTACTTC

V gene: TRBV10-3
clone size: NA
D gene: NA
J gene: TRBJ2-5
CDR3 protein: CAISEGIAASQETQYF
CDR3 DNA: TGTGCCATCAGTGAGGGGATAGCGGCTTCACAAGAGACCCAGTACTTC

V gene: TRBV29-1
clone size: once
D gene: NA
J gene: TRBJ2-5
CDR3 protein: CSVAQPQETQYF
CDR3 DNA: TGCAGCGTTGCGCAGCCTCAAGAGACCCAGTACTTC

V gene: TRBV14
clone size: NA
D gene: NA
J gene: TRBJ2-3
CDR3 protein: CASSRQSASTDTQYF
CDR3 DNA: TGTGCCAGCAGCCGGCAATCGGCTTCCACAGATACGCAGTATTTT

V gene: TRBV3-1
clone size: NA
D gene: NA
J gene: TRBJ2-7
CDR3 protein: CASSQSHPNSYEQYF
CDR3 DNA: TGTGCCAGCAGCCAGTCCCACCCCAACTCCTACGAGCAGTACTTC

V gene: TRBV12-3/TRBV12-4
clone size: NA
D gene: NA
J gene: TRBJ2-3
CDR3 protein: CASSLRETDTQYF
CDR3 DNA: TGTGCCAGCAGTTTAAGGGAAACGGATACGCAGTATTTT